The clone carrying this TCR beta chain was detected many times. Its antigen is currently unknown. This sample was taken from a study of T-cell memory formation after mild COVID-19. Study as a whole: Largely, the TCR clusters proved donor specific. Findings and limits, study-wide: Memory from before infection featured some responding clones, which suggests cross-reactive memory joined. There was a balanced CD4/CD8 profile in clones contracting day 15 to 85, and later expanders leaned CD4+.

V gave up 4 bases and J gave up 3 bases; unmatched junction bases: 5. The CDR3 covers 15 residues. Germline CDR1 SGHTA, CDR2 FQGNSA. TCR alpha and TCR beta cDNA libraries with sample barcodes and UMIs came from 5'RACE using constant-segment primers. MiXCR, applied by TCRdb to the 5' RACE reads, yields one record per CDR3 protein. The sample lists more than 300,000 distinct CDR3 sequences; about 20% were seen once. The genes are TRBV7-2 and TRBJ2-3; 9 bases align to TRBD2. This TCR was sampled from a man younger than 35 who had mild COVID-19 (a few samples of this study predate the infection). Cell type and time point are not known. The sample was PBMCs or a T cell subset sorted from them (not recorded which). The CDR3 loop is CASSSGTSRTDTQYF. The CDR3, as DNA: TGTGCCAGCAGCTCCGGGACTAGCAGGACAGATACGCAGTATTTT.